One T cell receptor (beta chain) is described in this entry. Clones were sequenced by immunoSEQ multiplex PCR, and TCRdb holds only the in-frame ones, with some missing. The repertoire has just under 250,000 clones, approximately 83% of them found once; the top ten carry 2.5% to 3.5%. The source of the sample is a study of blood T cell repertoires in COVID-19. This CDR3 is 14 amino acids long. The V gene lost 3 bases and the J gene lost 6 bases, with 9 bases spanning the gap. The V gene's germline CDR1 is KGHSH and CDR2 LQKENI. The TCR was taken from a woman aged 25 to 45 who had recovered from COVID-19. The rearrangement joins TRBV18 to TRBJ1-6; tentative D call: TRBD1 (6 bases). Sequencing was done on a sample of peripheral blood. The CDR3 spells CASSPTGFNSPLHF. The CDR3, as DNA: TGTGCCAGCTCACCCACAGGGTTTAATTCACCCCTCCACTTT. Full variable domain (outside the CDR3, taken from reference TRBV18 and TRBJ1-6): NAGVMQNPRHLVRRRGQEARLRCSPMKGHSHVYWYRQLPEEGLKFMVYLQKENIIDESGMPKERFSAEFPKEGPSILRIQQVVRGDSAAYFCASSPTGFNSPLHFGNGTRLTVT.